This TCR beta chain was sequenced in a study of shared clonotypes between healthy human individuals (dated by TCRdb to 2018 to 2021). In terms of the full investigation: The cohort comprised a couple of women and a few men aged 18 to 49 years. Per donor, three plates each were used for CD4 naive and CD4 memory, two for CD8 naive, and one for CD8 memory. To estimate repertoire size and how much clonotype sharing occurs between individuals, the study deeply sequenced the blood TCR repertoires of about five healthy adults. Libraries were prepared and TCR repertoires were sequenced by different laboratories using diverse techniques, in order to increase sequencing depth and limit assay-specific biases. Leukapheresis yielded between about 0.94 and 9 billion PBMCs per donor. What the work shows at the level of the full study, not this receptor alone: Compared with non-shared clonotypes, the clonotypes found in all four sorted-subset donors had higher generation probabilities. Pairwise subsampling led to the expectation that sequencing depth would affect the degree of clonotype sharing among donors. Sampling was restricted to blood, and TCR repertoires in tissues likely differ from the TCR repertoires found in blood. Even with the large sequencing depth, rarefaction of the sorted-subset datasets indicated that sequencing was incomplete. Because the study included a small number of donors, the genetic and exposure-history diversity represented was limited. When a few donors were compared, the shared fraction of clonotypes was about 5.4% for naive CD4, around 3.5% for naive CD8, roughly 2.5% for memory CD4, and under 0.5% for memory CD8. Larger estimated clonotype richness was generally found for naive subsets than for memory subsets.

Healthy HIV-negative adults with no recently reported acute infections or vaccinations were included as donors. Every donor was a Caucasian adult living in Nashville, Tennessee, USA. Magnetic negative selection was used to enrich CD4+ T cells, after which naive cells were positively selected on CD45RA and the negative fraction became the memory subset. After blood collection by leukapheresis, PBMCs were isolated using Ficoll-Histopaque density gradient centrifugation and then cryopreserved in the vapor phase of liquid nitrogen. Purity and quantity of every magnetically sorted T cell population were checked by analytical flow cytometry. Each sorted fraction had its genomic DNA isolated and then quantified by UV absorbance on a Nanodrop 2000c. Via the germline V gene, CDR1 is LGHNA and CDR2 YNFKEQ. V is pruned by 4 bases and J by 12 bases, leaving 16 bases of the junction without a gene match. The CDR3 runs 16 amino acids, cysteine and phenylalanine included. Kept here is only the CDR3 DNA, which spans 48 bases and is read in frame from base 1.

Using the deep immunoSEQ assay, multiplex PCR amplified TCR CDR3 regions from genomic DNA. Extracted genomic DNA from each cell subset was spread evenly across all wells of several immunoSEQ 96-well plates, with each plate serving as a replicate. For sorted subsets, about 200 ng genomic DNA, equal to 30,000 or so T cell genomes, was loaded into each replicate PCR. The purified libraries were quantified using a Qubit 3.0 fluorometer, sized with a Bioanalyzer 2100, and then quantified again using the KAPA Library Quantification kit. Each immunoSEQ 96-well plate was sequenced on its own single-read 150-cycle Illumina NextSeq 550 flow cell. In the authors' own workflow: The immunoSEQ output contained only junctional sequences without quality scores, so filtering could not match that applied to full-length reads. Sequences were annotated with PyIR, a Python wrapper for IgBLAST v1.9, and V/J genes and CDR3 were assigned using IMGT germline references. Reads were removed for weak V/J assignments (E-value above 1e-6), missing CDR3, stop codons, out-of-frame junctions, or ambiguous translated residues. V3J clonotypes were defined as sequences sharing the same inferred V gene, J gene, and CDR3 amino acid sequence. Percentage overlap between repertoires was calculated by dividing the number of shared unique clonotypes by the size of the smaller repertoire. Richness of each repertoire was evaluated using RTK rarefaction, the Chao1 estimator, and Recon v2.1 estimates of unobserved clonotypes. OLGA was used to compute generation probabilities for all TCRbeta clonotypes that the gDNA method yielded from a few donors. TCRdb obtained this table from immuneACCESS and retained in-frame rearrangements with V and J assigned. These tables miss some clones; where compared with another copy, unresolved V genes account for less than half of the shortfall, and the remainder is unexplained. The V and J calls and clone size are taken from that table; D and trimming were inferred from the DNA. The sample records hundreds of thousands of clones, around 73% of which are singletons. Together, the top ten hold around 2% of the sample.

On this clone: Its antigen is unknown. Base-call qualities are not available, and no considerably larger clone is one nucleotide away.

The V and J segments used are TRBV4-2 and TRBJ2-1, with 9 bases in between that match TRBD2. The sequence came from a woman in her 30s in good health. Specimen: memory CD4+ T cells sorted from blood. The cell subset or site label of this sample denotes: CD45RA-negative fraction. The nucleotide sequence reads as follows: TGTGCCAGCAGCCCTCGACTAGCGGACCAGGAGGGGAGGCAGTTCTTC. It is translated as CASSPRLADQEGRQFF.